This entry features one T cell receptor (beta chain) sequence. Germline values: CDR1 SGHTA, CDR2 FQGNSA. This CDR3 region has 15 residues. The data originate from a study of monozygotic twins with inflammatory bowel disease. TCRdb reprocessed the 5' RACE reads; each CDR3 protein has one entry and no DNA is given. Recorded for this sample: approximately 40,000 distinct CDR3 sequences. The chain joins TRBV7-2 to TRBJ2-7; TCRdb's D call, TRBD2, is unchecked because there is no DNA. Source material: blood. The sequence was collected from a human donor with ulcerative colitis or Crohn's disease, or a healthy co-twin of an affected twin (not recorded which). CDR3: CASSLDSSASYEQYF.